Sequencing of this T cell receptor beta chain was carried out in a study of radiotherapy plus CTLA-4 blockade in lung cancer. This table comes from immunoSEQ multiplex PCR, and its TCRdb copy is limited to in-frame clones, with some not included. The data show some 15,000 clones, around 72% seen once. The V and J ends lost 4 bases and 3 bases, in that order; junction bases with no gene match: 5. The CDR3 covers 15 residues. Germline V gives CDR1 SGHRS, CDR2 YFSETQ. The chain joins TRBV5-1 to TRBJ1-1; 11 bases are a match to TRBD1. This specimen consisted of peripheral blood, obtained from a patient treated with radiotherapy plus ipilimumab. The sequence derives from a human donor with non-small cell lung cancer whose response to radiotherapy plus ipilimumab could not be evaluated. The CDR3 nucleotides are TGCGCCAGCAGCGCCGGACAGGGGGCCTACACTGAAGCTTTCTTT. It yields the protein CASSAGQGAYTEAFF.